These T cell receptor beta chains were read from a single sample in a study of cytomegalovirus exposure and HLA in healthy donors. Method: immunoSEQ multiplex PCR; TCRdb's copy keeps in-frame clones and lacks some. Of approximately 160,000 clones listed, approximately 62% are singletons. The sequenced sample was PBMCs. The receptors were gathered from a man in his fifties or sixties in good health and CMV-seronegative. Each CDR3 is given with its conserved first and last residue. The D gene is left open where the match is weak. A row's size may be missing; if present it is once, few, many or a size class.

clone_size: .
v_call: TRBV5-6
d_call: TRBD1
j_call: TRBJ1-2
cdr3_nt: TGTGCCAGCAGGGTACTACAGGGGATGTACTATGGCTACACCTTC
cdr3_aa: CASRVLQGMYYGYTF

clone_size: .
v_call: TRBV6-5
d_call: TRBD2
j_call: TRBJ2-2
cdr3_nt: TGTGCCAGCAGTTTTGGGGGGGGCACCGGGGAGCTGTTTTTT
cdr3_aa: CASSFGGGTGELFF

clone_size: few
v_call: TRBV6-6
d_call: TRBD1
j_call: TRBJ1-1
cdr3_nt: TGTGCCAGCAGTTACTCGACAGGGGGAACTGAAGCTTTCTTT
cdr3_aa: CASSYSTGGTEAFF

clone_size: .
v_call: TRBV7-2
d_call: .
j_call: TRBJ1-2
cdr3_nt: TGTGCCAGCAGCCCCCACGTGCAGGGCGGTGGCTACACCTTC
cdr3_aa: CASSPHVQGGGYTF

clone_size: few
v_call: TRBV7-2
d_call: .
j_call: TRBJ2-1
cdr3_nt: TGTGCCAGCAGCCCAGAGGACAGCTACAATGAGCAGTTCTTC
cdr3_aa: CASSPEDSYNEQFF

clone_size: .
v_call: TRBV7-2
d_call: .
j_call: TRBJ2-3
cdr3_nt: TGTGCCAGCAGCACGACAGTCCTAGATACGCAGTATTTT
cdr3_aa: CASSTTVLDTQYF

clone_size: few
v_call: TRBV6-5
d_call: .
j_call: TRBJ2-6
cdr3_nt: TGTGCCAGCCTACGACTGGGGGCCAACGTCCTGACTTTC
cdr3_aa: CASLRLGANVLTF

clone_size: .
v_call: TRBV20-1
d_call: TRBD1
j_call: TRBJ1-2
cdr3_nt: TGCAGATTTGCAGGGGGCTATGGCTACACCTTC
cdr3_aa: CRFAGGYGYTF

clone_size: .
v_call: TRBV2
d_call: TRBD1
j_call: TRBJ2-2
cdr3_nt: TGTGCCAGCAGTGCCGCCGGGACAGGGACCGGGGAGCTGTTTTTT
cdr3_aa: CASSAAGTGTGELFF

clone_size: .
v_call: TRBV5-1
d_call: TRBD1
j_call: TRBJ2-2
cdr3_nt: TGCGCCAGCAGCTTAGGGACAGCTAACACCGAGGAGCTGTTTTTT
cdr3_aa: CASSLGTANTEELFF

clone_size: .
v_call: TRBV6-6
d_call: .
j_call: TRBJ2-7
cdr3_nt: TGTGCCAGCAGTTACTCGATAGTGTACGAGCAGTACTTC
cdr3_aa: CASSYSIVYEQYF

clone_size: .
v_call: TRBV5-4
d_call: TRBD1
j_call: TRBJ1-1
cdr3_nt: TGTGCCAGCAGCCGGGGACAGGCTATGAACACTGAAGCTTTCTTT
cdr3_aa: CASSRGQAMNTEAFF

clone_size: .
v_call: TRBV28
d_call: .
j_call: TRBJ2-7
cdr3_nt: TGTGCCAGCAGGGAGGGGTCCGAGCAGTACTTC
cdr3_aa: CASREGSEQYF

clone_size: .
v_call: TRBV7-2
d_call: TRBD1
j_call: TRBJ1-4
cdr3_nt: TGTGCCAGCAGCCAAAGATCGGGACAGGGGGTTGAAAAACTGTTTTTT
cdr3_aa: CASSQRSGQGVEKLFF

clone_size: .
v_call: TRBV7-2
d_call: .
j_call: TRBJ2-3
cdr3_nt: TGTGCCAGCAGCTTAGAACTTACTACAGATACGCAGTATTTT
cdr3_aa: CASSLELTTDTQYF

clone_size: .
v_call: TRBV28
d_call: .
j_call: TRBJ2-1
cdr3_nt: TGTGCCAGCAGTTGGGGAGCGGCGGGCAATGATGAGCAGTTCTTC
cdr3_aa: CASSWGAAGNDEQFF

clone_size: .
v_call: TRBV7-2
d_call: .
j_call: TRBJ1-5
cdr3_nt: TGTGCCAGCAGCTTAGCGCTTATGCAGGGCAATCAGCCCCAGCATTTT
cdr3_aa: CASSLALMQGNQPQHF

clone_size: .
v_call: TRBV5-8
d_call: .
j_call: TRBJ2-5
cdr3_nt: TGTGCCAGCAGCTTGGCCGCGGGTAGCGGAGAGACCCAGTACTTC
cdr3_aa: CASSLAAGSGETQYF

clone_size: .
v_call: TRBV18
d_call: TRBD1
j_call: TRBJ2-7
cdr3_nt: TGTGCCAGCTCGCCGGGACAGGGGGCCGAGCAGTACTTC
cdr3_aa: CASSPGQGAEQYF

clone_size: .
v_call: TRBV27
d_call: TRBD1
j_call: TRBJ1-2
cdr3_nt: TGTGCCAGCAGTCGCCGTTCGACAGGGGAAGCGGACACCTTC
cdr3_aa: CASSRRSTGEADTF

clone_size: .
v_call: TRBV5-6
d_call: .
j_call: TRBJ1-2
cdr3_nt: TGTGCCAGCCTCGGTCCTAACTATGGCTACACCTTC
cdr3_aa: CASLGPNYGYTF

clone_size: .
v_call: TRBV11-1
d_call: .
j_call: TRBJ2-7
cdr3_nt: TGTGCCAGCAGCTTAAGGGCGGACACGTACGAGCAGTACTTC
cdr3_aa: CASSLRADTYEQYF

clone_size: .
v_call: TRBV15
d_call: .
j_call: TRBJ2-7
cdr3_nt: TGTGCCACCAGCAGAGTGGGGGGGCGAGAGCAGTACTTC
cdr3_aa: CATSRVGGREQYF

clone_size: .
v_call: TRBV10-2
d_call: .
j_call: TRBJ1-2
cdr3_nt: TGCGCCAGCAGTGATGGGGCAGGGCGGTCCTATGGCTACACCTTC
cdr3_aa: CASSDGAGRSYGYTF

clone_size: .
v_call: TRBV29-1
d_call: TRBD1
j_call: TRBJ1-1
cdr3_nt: TGCAGCGTTGATTGGGGACAGGGAAACACTGAAGCTTTCTTT
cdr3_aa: CSVDWGQGNTEAFF

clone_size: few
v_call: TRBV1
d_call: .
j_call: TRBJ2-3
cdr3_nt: TGCACCAGCAGCCAAGATAGGCCTAGCGGGGGGAGCACAGATACGCAGTATTTT
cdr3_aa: CTSSQDRPSGGSTDTQYF

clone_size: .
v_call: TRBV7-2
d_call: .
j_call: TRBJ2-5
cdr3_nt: TGTGCCAGCAGCTTAGCCCGGGATTCCATGGCCCAGTACTTC
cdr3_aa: CASSLARDSMAQYF

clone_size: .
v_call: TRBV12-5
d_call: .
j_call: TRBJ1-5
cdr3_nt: TGTGCTAGTGGTTCAAACTGGAGCAATCAGCCCCAGCATTTT
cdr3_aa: CASGSNWSNQPQHF